The 9 T cell receptor beta chains presented below share a single source sample, sequenced in a study of blood T cell repertoires in COVID-19. Here immunoSEQ multiplex PCR was the method, and the copy in TCRdb shows in-frame clones only, minus some. Of about 170,000 clones listed, about 83% were seen once; the top ten hold approximately 18%. The sample was peripheral blood. The origin of the receptors is a woman aged 70-85 years who had recovered from COVID-19.

The chain employs TRBV10-3 and TRBJ1-1, with D tentatively TRBD1 (6 bases). V lost 6 bases and J lost 3, with 14 bases in between. There are 14 residues in the CDR3. The germline V gene has CDR1 ENHRY and CDR2 SYGVKD. The CDR3 coding sequence is TGTGCCATCAGACAACAGGGCCGGGACACTGAAGCTTTCTTT. It translates to CAIRQQGRDTEAFF.

The rearrangement uses TRBV7-6 and TRBJ2-7, with TRBD1 matching over 7 bases. V was pared by 5 bases and J by 2 bases, with 15 bases of the junction left unmatched. CDR3 length equals 17 residues. CDR1 and CDR2 (germline): SGHVS, FNYEAQ. The CDR3 loop is CASSQMTGWDRPYEQYF. The CDR3, as DNA: TGTGCCAGCAGCCAAATGACGGGTTGGGACAGACCCTACGAGCAGTACTTC.

The V call is TRBV5-6, the J call TRBJ1-4; 8 bases agree with TRBD1. The germline gives CDR1 SGHDT, CDR2 YYEEEE. This CDR3 is 15 amino acids long. V lost 4 bases, J lost 7 bases, and 9 bases stayed unmatched. The DNA for the CDR3 is TGTGCCAGCAGCATGACAGGGGAGCCATCTGAAAAACTGTTTTTT. Amino acids: CASSMTGEPSEKLFF.

V usage is TRBV30 and J usage is TRBJ2-1; 9 bases align to TRBD2. Germline V gives CDR1 GTSNPN, CDR2 SVGIG (reference sequence). The V gene end was trimmed by 1 base and the J gene end by 10 bases; junction bases not matched to a gene: 14. The CDR3 has 16 amino acids. The CDR3 loop reads CAWSGGELAGRGEQFF. CDR3 DNA sequence: TGTGCCTGGAGTGGAGGAGAGCTAGCGGGACGAGGAGAGCAGTTCTTC.

This clone came up a few times. CDR3 protein: CASTPSLPDTQYF. The CDR3 DNA reads as TGTGCCAGCACCCCCAGTCTCCCAGATACGCAGTATTTT. V and J are TRBV2 and TRBJ2-3, with no clear D. Germline lookup yields CDR1 SNHLY and CDR2 FYNNEI. The germline V and J ends were trimmed by 7 bases and 4 bases, with 12 bases remaining between them. The CDR3 loop spans 13 amino acids.

V is TRBV5-4 and J is TRBJ1-1, with TRBD1 identical over 8 bases. Germline assignment: CDR1 SGHNT and CDR2 YYREEE (reference sequence). V lost 6 bases and J lost 6; bases outside the gene matches: 13. The CDR3 runs 15 residues. The DNA of the CDR3 is TGTGCCAGCACCACTCAGGACAGGGAAGACTCTGAAGCTTTCTTT. Translated, it gives CASTTQDREDSEAFF.

The chain links TRBV7-3 to TRBJ2-1; 10 positions match TRBD1. Losses at the gene ends were 6 bases for V and 2 bases for J; bases not matched to a gene: 10. The CDR3 covers 17 residues. Germline CDR1 reads SGHTA; CDR2 reads FQGTGA. The CDR3 nucleotides are TGTGCCAGCAGTCCTAAGGTGGGGACAGGGGCCTACAATGAGCAGTTCTTC. Protein sequence: CASSPKVGTGAYNEQFF.

This CDR3 is CASSSRGGTSYEQYF. The CDR3 nucleotides read TGTGCCAGCAGCTCGCGGGGGGGCACTTCCTACGAGCAGTACTTC. The chain links TRBV7-3 to TRBJ2-7, with 9 positions matching TRBD2. V shed 4 bases and J 1 base; nucleotides not matched to a gene: 5. CDR1 SGHTA and CDR2 FQGTGA come from the germline V gene. The CDR3 is made up of 15 amino acids.

The chain is built from TRBV23-1 and TRBJ2-7, with D maybe TRBD2 (6 bases). TRBV23-1 qualifies as an ORF whose function is uncertain. The V end was cut by 0 bases, the J end by 0 bases, with 15 bases between. The CDR3 loop spans 17 amino acids. CDR3 loop: CASSQSLGGLGSYEQYF. The CDR3 nucleotides read TGCGCCAGCAGTCAATCTTTGGGGGGTTTGGGCTCCTACGAGCAGTACTTC.